Listed here is a single TCR beta chain. This sample stems from a study of blood T cell repertoires in COVID-19. As for the study in general: Specimens from acute and convalescent COVID-19 originated in the United States, Italy and Spain. Sources were T cells, B-cell-depleted T cells, or PBMCs; the material itself was cDNA or gDNA.

The CDR3 sequence is 12 residues long. V was pared by 5 bases and J by 2 bases, with 9 bases between. In germline, CDR1 is SQVTM, CDR2 ANQGSEA. As processed by the authors: The authors estimated nucleated cell counts from reference gene primer amplification. Repertoires were generated with immunoSEQ multiplex PCR, while TCRdb's copy carries only in-frame clones and drops some. V, J and clone size are those of that table, while D and trimming were read from the DNA. Of around 100,000 clones in the sample, 84% were seen once. The rearrangement uses TRBV29-1 and TRBJ2-5; D might be TRBD2 (5 bases). The sequence was obtained from a human donor in a cohort sampled during active COVID-19. Source material: peripheral blood. CDR3 nucleotide sequence: TGCAGCGTTCTAGCCTCACAAGAGACCCAGTACTTC. Translated: CSVLASQETQYF.